The rows below give T cell receptor beta chains drawn from one sample of a study of OX40 agonist ivuxolimab in advanced cancers. Only in-frame clones appear in the TCRdb table, and some are missing; sequencing was by immunoSEQ multiplex PCR. The sample records 73,000 or so clones, approximately 79% being singletons. The sequences come from CD4+ or CD8+ T cells sorted from blood, collected in a trial of the OX40 agonist ivuxolimab. The source is an adult with an advanced solid tumor such as melanoma, head and neck, liver or kidney cancer. Both conserved end residues are part of each CDR3. D genes are given only for firm matches. Rows give clone size only sometimes, using once, few, many, or a class for an expanded clone.

>few|TRBJ2-1|TRBD2|TRBV9
TGTGCCAGCAGCGTAGGGCGGAAGGCTAGCGGGCGATTGGGAACCTCCTACAATGAGCAGTTCTTC
CASSVGRKASGRLGTSYNEQFF
>few|TRBJ2-7|NA|TRBV13
TGTGCCAGCAGCTTCAAAAGACGGGGCGGCTACGAGCAGTACTTC
CASSFKRRGGYEQYF
>NA|TRBJ2-3|NA|TRBV6-1
TGTGCCATCCGTTCGGACAGACTTGCCGCAGATACGCAGTATTTT
CAIRSDRLAADTQYF
>NA|TRBJ1-2|NA|TRBV7-2
TGTGCCAGCAGCCTACAGCAGGGTTGGAGAGGCTACACCTTC
CASSLQQGWRGYTF
>NA|TRBJ1-4|TRBD1|TRBV19
TGTGCCAGTAGTATGAGAGGTGGACAGGGCAATGAAAAACTGTTTTTT
CASSMRGGQGNEKLFF
>few|TRBJ2-7|TRBD2|TRBV11-2
TGTGCCAGCAGGGGACTAGCGGTCTACGAGCAGTACTTC
CASRGLAVYEQYF
>few|TRBJ1-1|TRBD1|TRBV11-3
TGTGCCAGCAGCCCACTAAGGGAGGGGGCTAGGGCTTTCTTT
CASSPLREGARAFF
>NA|TRBJ1-1|NA|TRBV2
TGTGCCAGCAGCCTACAGTTGAACACTGAAGCTTTCTTT
CASSLQLNTEAFF
>NA|TRBJ1-1|TRBD1|TRBV5-1
TGCGCCAGCAGCTCGGGGACAGGGGGTAGCACTGAAGCTTTCTTT
CASSSGTGGSTEAFF
>NA|TRBJ1-6|TRBD1|TRBV7-9
TGTGCCAGCACCGGGTACAGGGGTTCACCCCTCCACTTT
CASTGYRGSPLHF
>NA|TRBJ2-3|NA|TRBV30
TGTGCGGGTCTGCGGGTAGGCACAGATACGCAGTATTTT
CAGLRVGTDTQYF
>NA|TRBJ2-3|NA|TRBV5-4
TGTGCCAGCAGCTTGGCCGGGGTGCCCTGGGGCACAGATACGCAGTATTTT
CASSLAGVPWGTDTQYF
>NA|TRBJ1-1|NA|TRBV5-1
TGCGCCAGCAGCTTGGGAAGGGATCGTGGGAACACTGAAGCTTTCTTT
CASSLGRDRGNTEAFF
>NA|TRBJ1-1|NA|TRBV18
TGTGCCAGCTCGCCCGGGGGGAACACTGAAGCTTTCTTT
CASSPGGNTEAFF
>NA|TRBJ2-4|TRBD2|TRBV9
TGTGCCAGCAGCGGAAGACCCGGACTAGCGGGGGGGCCTAGGAACATTCAGTACTTC
CASSGRPGLAGGPRNIQYF
>once|TRBJ2-5|TRBD1|TRBV7-2
TGTGCCAGCAGCCTGGGACAGACCCTCCTTGAGACCCAGTACTTC
CASSLGQTLLETQYF
>NA|TRBJ2-1|NA|TRBV27
TGTGCCAGCAGTCGGAGGATATCAAATTACTCCTACAATGAGCAGTTCTTC
CASSRRISNYSYNEQFF
>once|TRBJ2-5|TRBD1|TRBV6-6
TGTGCCAGCAGTCAGACAGGGGGGGCGACCCAGTACTTC
CASSQTGGATQYF
>NA|TRBJ1-1|TRBD1|TRBV30
TGTGCCTGGGGGACAGGGAACACTGAAGCTTTCTTT
CAWGTGNTEAFF
>NA|TRBJ1-5|NA|TRBV18
TGTGCCAGCTCACCAACCTCGTCAGGGGGCAATCAGCCCCAGCATTTT
CASSPTSSGGNQPQHF
>NA|TRBJ1-6|NA|TRBV11-1
TGTGCCAGCAGCTTCAACACGGGGGGTAATTCACCCCTCCACTTT
CASSFNTGGNSPLHF
>NA|TRBJ2-2|NA|TRBV7-3
TGTGCCAGCAGTACCGGCGGGGAGCTGTTTTTT
CASSTGGELFF
>NA|TRBJ2-3|TRBD2|TRBV10-3
TGTGCCATCAGTGGGCTAGCGGGGCACACAGATACGCAGTATTTT
CAISGLAGHTDTQYF
>NA|TRBJ1-3|NA|TRBV10-3
TGTGCCATCAGTGAGGAGGCGGCTGGAAACACCATATATTTT
CAISEEAAGNTIYF
>NA|TRBJ2-2|NA|TRBV7-2
TGTGCCAGCAGCTTCCGTGGGGGGATAACCGGGGAGCTGTTTTTT
CASSFRGGITGELFF
>NA|TRBJ1-2|TRBD1|TRBV29-1
TGCAGCGTCTCGGGACAGGGGGAATTTGGCTACACCTTC
CSVSGQGEFGYTF
>NA|TRBJ1-5|NA|TRBV5-1
TGCGCCAGCAGCCAGGTACCGGGGGACGGGTCGAGCAATCAGCCCCAGCATTTT
CASSQVPGDGSSNQPQHF
>NA|TRBJ1-2|TRBD1|TRBV6-5
TGTGCCAGCAGTTACTCGACGAGTAGGACAGGGAGAGGCTACACCTTC
CASSYSTSRTGRGYTF
>NA|TRBJ2-6|NA|TRBV5-1
TGCGCCAGCAGCTTGGCGAGCTCTGGGGCCAACGTCCTGACTTTC
CASSLASSGANVLTF
>NA|TRBJ2-7|TRBD1|TRBV27
TGTGCCAGCAGCCCACAGGGGGCCCTCTACGAGCAGTACTTC
CASSPQGALYEQYF
>NA|TRBJ2-1|NA|TRBV7-2
TGTGCCAGCAGCTTAGCGCAGGGGGGAGGGGAGCAGTTCTTC
CASSLAQGGGEQFF
>few|TRBJ2-7|TRBD1|TRBV20-1
TGCAGTGCTAACAGGGGCCCCGAGCAGTACTTC
CSANRGPEQYF
>NA|TRBJ1-1|TRBD1|TRBV6-1
TGTGCCAGCATCCGGACAGGGGCTGGTGAAGCTTTCTTT
CASIRTGAGEAFF
>NA|TRBJ2-7|TRBD1|TRBV6-5
TGTGCCAGCAGTTTCCTGGACAGGTCCTCCTACGAGCAGTACTTC
CASSFLDRSSYEQYF
>NA|TRBJ2-3|NA|TRBV19
TGTGCCAGTACTTCAGTCACAGATACGCAGTATTTT
CASTSVTDTQYF
>NA|TRBJ1-6|TRBD1|TRBV7-9
TGTGCCAGCAGCTCCCGGGACAGGGGGATTAATTCACCCCTCCACTTT
CASSSRDRGINSPLHF
>NA|TRBJ2-3|TRBD1|TRBV10-3
TGTGCCATCCAGAGACAGGGGTCAGATACGCAGTATTTT
CAIQRQGSDTQYF
>NA|TRBJ1-2|NA|TRBV6-4
TGTGCCAGCAGTGACCAAGGGGGTGCTGGCTACACCTTC
CASSDQGGAGYTF
>NA|TRBJ1-5|NA|TRBV5-6
TGTGCCAGCAGCTTGTTCCGTACGGCCTATAGCAATCAGCCCCAGCATTTT
CASSLFRTAYSNQPQHF
>NA|TRBJ2-2|TRBD1|TRBV6-6
TGTGCCAGCAGGGGGGACAGTAACACCGGGGAGCTGTTTTTT
CASRGDSNTGELFF
>NA|TRBJ2-3|NA|TRBV6-1
TGTGCCAGCAGTCTACAGGGTCCACAGTATTTT
CASSLQGPQYF